These 18 T cell receptor beta chains share one sample of origin, sequenced in a study of T cell repertoires in cytomegalovirus infection. TCRdb processed the reads anew with MiXCR; each CDR3 protein has one entry. Here the sample spans about 210,000 distinct CDR3 sequences, under 8.5% being singletons. Sequenced material: PBMCs. These receptors all stem from a human donor in good health (CMV status not recorded). Some clones in this sample may be carry-over from other donors' samples.

In its sample, this clonotype was seen a few times. J is TRBJ2-2 and V is TRBV11-3, with D perhaps matching TRBD1 (7 bases). Per the germline V gene, CDR1 is SGHNT and CDR2 is YENEEA. This CDR3 region has 12 residues. Between the trimmed V and J ends, which lost 7 bases and 7 bases, there was a span of 10 bases. The CDR3 DNA follows: TGTGCCAGCACCAGGGGGGACGGGGAGCTGTTTTTT. Translation gives CASTRGDGELFF.

This clonotype occurred many times. This chain uses TRBV4-3 with TRBJ1-2; tentatively, D is TRBD1 (5 bases). V was shortened by 0 bases and J by 1 base, with 9 bases between the two germline ends. Germline CDR1 reads LGHNA; CDR2 reads YSLEER. The CDR3 consists of 15 residues. Here the CDR3 reads CASSQDQGFNYGYTF. The CDR3 region has the DNA TGCGCCAGCAGCCAAGATCAGGGATTTAACTATGGCTACACCTTC.

This clonotype came up many times. This chain uses TRBV7-2 with TRBJ1-5; no clear D gene. The CDR3 consists of 15 residues. The V gene lost 1 base and the J gene lost 3 bases, with 10 bases spanning the gap. Germline V CDR1 and CDR2: SGHTA, FQGNSA. The CDR3 region is CASSLVVDYNQPQHF. CDR3 DNA sequence: TGTGCCAGCAGCTTAGTAGTGGACTACAATCAGCCCCAGCATTTT.

At least ten counts were recorded for this clonotype. The CDR3 protein is CASSLKLGQADTQYF. The DNA of the CDR3 is TGTGCCAGCAGCTTAAAGTTGGGACAGGCAGATACGCAGTATTTT. The V gene is TRBV7-3, the J gene TRBJ2-3; TRBD1 agrees at 8 bases. The germline CDR1 and CDR2 sequences are SGHTA and FQGTGA. Trimming took 1 base from V and 4 from J; bases not matched to a gene: 4. The CDR3 totals 15 residues. Combining the CDR3 with reference TRBV7-3 and TRBJ2-3 gives the whole variable domain GAGVSQTPSNKVTEKGKYVELRCDPISGHTALYWYRQSLGQGPEFLIYFQGTGAADDSGLPNDRFFAVRPEGSVSTLKIQRTERGDSAVYLCASSLKLGQADTQYFGPGTRLTVL.

This clonotype has ten or more counts. No DNA is shown, since the ends of the CDR3 on it are uncertain; the CDR3 is the one TCRdb lists. The chain has TRBV4-1 and TRBJ1-5; the table gives TRBD1 as D, unverified against the DNA. Germline V gives CDR1 MGHRA, CDR2 YSYEKL. The CDR3 extends over 18 residues, inclusive of both ends. The CDR3 here is CASSQEKGQGSSGQPQHF.

In its sample, this clonotype was seen many times. The J gene is TRBJ2-7, the V gene TRBV6-2 or TRBV6-3, with D possibly being TRBD2 (6 bases). The CDR3 covers 15 residues. V was cut by 7 bases and J by 3 bases, with 19 bases left in between. Germline CDR1 MNHEY, CDR2 SVGEGT. DNA of the CDR3: TGTGCCAGCACACCATCGGGCGGGGCAGGCTACGAGCAGTACTTC. It is translated as CASTPSGGAGYEQYF.

This clonotype was seen repeatedly, ten times or more. V usage is TRBV20-1 and J usage is TRBJ1-6, with 11 bases lining up with TRBD1. The CDR3 runs to 15 residues. V gave up 6 bases and J gave up 8 bases; unmatched junction bases: 9. Germline V gives CDR1 DFQATT, CDR2 SNEGSKA (reference sequence). CDR3 region: CSALAGTGGDSPLHF. Here the CDR3 DNA reads TGCAGTGCCCTAGCCGGGACAGGGGGTGATTCACCCCTCCACTTT.

This clonotype came up many times. CDR3 in amino acids: CSVEHGQGLAGANVLTF. CDR3 bases: TGCAGCGTGGAACACGGACAGGGGTTGGCTGGGGCCAACGTCCTGACTTTC. The rearrangement links TRBV29-1 to TRBJ2-6; 9 bases line up with TRBD1. The CDR3 is 17 residues long. V lost 6 bases to trimming and J lost 2 bases; unmatched junction nucleotides: 11. CDR1 is SQVTM, CDR2 ANQGSEA, per germline.

This clonotype was seen many times. The rearrangement uses TRBV7-9 and TRBJ2-2; 10 bases are a match to TRBD1. Looked up from germline, CDR1 is SEHNR and CDR2 is FQNEAQ (reference sequence). CDR3 length: 22 residues. Germline trimming cut 4 bases from V and 6 bases from J; bases unmatched to any gene: 26. The CDR3: CASSSSEIGTGVSTWAPGELFF. For the CDR3, the DNA is TGTGCCAGCAGCTCGTCGGAGATCGGGACAGGGGTGTCGACGTGGGCGCCCGGGGAGCTGTTTTTT.

This clonotype was recorded many times. The chain's CDR3 is CASSPDTDYGYTF. DNA of the CDR3: TGTGCCAGCAGTCCGGACACCGATTATGGCTACACCTTC. This chain joins TRBV7-2 and TRBJ1-2; TRBD1 might be the D (5 bases). Germline-derived CDR1 and CDR2 are SGHTA and FQGNSA. This CDR3 has 13 residues. Deletions cut 6 bases from V and 5 bases from J, with 13 bases between.

This clonotype was observed a few times. The V gene is TRBV5-1, the J gene TRBJ1-1; D unclear. The length of the CDR3 is 14 residues. Germline V gene data show CDR1 as SGHRS and CDR2 as YFSETQ. Trimming removed 1 base from V and 1 base from J, with 8 bases in between. DNA for the CDR3: TGCGCCAGCAGCTTGACGGGCCGGAACACTGAAGCTTTCTTT. The encoded protein is CASSLTGRNTEAFF. Filled out from reference TRBV5-1 and TRBJ1-1, the complete variable domain reads KAGVTQTPRYLIKTRGQQVTLSCSPISGHRSVSWYQQTPGQGLQFLFEYFSETQRNKGNFPGRFSGRQFSNSRSEMNVSTLELGDSALYLCASSLTGRNTEAFFGQGTRLTVV.

This clonotype was seen ten or more times. J is TRBJ2-1 and V is TRBV12-3 or TRBV12-4, with TRBD1 identical over 8 bases. V shed 9 bases and J 1 base; nucleotides not matched to a gene: 5. CDR3 length equals 14 residues. CDR3 region: CASGRQGSYNEQFF. In nucleotides, the CDR3 is TGTGCCAGTGGAAGACAGGGGTCCTACAATGAGCAGTTCTTC.

This clonotype was detected only a few times. The chain employs TRBV19 and TRBJ2-3; no clear D gene. V shed 1 base and J shed 2 bases, with 7 bases lying between them. Germline V gene data show CDR1 as LNHDA and CDR2 as SQIVND (reference sequence). This CDR3 region has 14 residues. CDR3 in DNA: TGTGCCAGTAGTATAGGCCAGACCACAGATACGCAGTATTTT. Translating gives CASSIGQTTDTQYF. The full variable domain, in which reference TRBV19 and TRBJ2-3 provide the parts outside the CDR3, is DGGITQSPKYLFRKEGQNVTLSCEQNLNHDAMYWYRQDPGQGLRLIYYSQIVNDFQKGDIAEGYSVSREKKESFPLTVTSAQKNPTAFYLCASSIGQTTDTQYFGPGTRLTVL.

This clonotype was picked up many times. The chain carries TRBV7-2 and TRBJ2-5, with D hard to call. Germline CDR1 SGHTA, CDR2 FQGNSA. Trimming shortened V by 5 bases and J by 1 base, and 5 bases separated the two germline ends. This CDR3 region has 12 residues. In DNA form, the CDR3 reads TGTGCCAGCAGCCGTTTCCAAGAGACCCAGTACTTC. This sequence encodes CASSRFQETQYF.

This clonotype was found many times. This chain uses TRBV12-3 or TRBV12-4 with TRBJ1-1; D might be TRBD1 (5 bases). V was pared by 3 bases and J by 6 bases, with 8 bases between. This CDR3 spans 12 amino acids. CDR3 nucleotides: TGTGCCAGCAGTTTGGGGCCCTCTGAAGCTTTCTTT. Encoded protein: CASSLGPSEAFF.

This clonotype was picked up many times. V and J are TRBV9 and TRBJ2-3; TRBD2 matches at 13 bases. The CDR3 sequence is 17 residues long. V shed 3 bases and J 6 bases; nucleotides not matched to a gene: 10. Germline CDR1 and CDR2: SGDLS and YYNGEE. The CDR3 nucleotides are TGTGCCAGCAGCGCGCCCGGGACTAGCGGGGTGAAGGATACGCAGTATTTT. Its protein is CASSAPGTSGVKDTQYF.

The chain carries TRBV20-1 and TRBJ2-7; TRBD2 aligns across 10 bases. J was trimmed by 2 bases and V by 0 bases; bases with no gene match: 4. The CDR3 length is 15 residues. Germline loops: CDR1 DFQATT, CDR2 SNEGSKA (reference sequence). The CDR3 DNA follows: TGCAGTGCTAGAGATACAGCGGGGGGGCCCTACGAGCAGTACTTC. Translated, it gives CSARDTAGGPYEQYF.

In this sample, this clonotype turned up many times. This chain connects TRBV28 to TRBJ2-4; tentatively, D is TRBD1 or TRBD2 (5 bases each). This CDR3 has 17 amino acids. V dropped 3 bases and J dropped 0 bases, with 15 bases sitting between them. The V gene's germline CDR1 is MDHEN and CDR2 SYDVKM. In DNA form, the CDR3 reads TGTGCCAGCAGTTTTTGGGGGATCGATCTAGCCAAAAACATTCAGTACTTC. Protein sequence: CASSFWGIDLAKNIQYF.